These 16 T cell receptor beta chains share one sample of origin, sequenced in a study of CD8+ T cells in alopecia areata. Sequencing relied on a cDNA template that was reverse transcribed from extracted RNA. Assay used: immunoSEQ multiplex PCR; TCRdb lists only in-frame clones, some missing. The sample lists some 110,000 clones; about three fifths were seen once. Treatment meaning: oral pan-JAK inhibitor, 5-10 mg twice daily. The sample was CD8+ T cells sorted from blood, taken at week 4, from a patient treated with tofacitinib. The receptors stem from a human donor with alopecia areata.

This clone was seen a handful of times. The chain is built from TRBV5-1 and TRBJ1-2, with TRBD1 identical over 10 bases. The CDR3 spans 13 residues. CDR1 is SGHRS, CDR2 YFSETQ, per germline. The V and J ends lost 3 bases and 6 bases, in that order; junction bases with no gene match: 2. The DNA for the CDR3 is TGCGCCAGCAGCTACGGGACAGGGGATGGCTACACCTTC. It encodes CASSYGTGDGYTF. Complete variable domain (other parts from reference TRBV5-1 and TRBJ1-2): KAGVTQTPRYLIKTRGQQVTLSCSPISGHRSVSWYQQTPGQGLQFLFEYFSETQRNKGNFPGRFSGRQFSNSRSEMNVSTLELGDSALYLCASSYGTGDGYTFGSGTRLTVV.

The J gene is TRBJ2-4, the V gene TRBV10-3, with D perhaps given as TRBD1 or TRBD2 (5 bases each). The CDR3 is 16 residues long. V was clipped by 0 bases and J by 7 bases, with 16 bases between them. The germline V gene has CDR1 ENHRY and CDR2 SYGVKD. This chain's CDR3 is CAISESRGQGANIQYF. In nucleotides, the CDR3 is TGTGCCATCAGTGAGTCGAGGGGCCAAGGGGCTAACATTCAGTACTTC.

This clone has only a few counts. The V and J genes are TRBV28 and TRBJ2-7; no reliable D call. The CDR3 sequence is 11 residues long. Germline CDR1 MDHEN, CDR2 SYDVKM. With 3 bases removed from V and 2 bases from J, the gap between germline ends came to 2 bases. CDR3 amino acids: CASSFAYEQYF. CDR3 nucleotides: TGTGCCAGCAGTTTCGCCTACGAGCAGTACTTC.

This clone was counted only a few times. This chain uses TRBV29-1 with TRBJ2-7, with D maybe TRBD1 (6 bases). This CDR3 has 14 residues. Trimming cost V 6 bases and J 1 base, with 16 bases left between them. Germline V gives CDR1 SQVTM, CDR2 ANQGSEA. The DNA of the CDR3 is TGCAGCGTGGAGTCACAGGGCCGATCCTACGAGCAGTACTTC. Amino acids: CSVESQGRSYEQYF.

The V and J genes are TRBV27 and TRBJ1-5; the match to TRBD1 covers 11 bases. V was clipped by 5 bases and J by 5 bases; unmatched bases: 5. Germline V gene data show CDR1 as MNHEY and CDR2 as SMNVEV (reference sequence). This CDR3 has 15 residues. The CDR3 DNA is TGTGCCAGCAGTCCCTGGACAGGGGGCGATCAGCCCCAGCATTTT. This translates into CASSPWTGGDQPQHF.

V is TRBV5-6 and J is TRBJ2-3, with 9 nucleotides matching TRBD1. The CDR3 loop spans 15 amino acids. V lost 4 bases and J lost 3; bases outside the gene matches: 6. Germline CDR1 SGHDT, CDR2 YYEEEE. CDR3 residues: CASSPGQGITDTQYF. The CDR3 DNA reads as TGTGCCAGCAGCCCGGGACAGGGAATAACAGATACGCAGTATTTT.

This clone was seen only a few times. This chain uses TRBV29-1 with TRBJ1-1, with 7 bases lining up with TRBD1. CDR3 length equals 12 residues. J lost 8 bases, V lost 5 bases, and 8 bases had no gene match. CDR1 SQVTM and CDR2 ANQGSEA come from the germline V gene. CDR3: CSVYRQGGEAFF. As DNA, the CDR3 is TGCAGCGTTTACCGACAGGGCGGCGAAGCTTTCTTT.

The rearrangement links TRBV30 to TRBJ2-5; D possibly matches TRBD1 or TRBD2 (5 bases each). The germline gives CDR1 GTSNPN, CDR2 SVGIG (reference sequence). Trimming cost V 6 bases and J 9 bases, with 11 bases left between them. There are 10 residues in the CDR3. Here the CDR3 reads CACWGSAQYF. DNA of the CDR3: TGTGCCTGCTGGGGGTCGGCCCAGTACTTC.

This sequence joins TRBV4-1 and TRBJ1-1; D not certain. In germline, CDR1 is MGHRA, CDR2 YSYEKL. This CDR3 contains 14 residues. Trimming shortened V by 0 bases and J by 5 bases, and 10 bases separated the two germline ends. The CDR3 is CASSQDAGETEAFF. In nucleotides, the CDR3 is TGCGCCAGCAGCCAAGACGCCGGGGAGACTGAAGCTTTCTTT.

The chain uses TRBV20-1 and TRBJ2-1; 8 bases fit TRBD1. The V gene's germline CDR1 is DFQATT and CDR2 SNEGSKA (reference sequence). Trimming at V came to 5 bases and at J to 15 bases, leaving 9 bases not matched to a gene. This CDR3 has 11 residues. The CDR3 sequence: CSAGGQGWSFF. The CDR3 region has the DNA TGCAGTGCTGGCGGACAGGGCTGGTCGTTCTTC.

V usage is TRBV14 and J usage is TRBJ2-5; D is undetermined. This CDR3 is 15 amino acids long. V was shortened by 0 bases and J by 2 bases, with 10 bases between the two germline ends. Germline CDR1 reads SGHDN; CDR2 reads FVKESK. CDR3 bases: TGTGCCAGCAGCCAAGATCTTCTGGGGCAAGAGACCCAGTACTTC. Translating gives CASSQDLLGQETQYF.

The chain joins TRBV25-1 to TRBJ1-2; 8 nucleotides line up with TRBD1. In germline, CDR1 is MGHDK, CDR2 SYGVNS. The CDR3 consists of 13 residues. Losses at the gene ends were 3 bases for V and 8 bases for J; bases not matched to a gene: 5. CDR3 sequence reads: CASSDQGAEGYTF. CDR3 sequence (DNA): TGTGCCAGCAGTGATCAGGGGGCAGAAGGCTACACCTTC.

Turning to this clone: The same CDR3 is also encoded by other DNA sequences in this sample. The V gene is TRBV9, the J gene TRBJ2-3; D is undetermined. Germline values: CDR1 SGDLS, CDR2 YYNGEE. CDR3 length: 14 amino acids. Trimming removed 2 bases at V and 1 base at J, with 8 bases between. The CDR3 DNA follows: TGTGCCAGCAGCGTGTCGGGTGGCACAGATACGCAGTATTTT. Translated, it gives CASSVSGGTDTQYF.

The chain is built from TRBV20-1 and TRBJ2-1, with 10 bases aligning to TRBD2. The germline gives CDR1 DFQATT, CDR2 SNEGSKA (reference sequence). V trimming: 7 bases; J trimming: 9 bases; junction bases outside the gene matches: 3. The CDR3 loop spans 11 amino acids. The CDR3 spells CSGLAGVEQFF. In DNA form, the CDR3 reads TGCAGTGGGCTAGCGGGGGTTGAGCAGTTCTTC.

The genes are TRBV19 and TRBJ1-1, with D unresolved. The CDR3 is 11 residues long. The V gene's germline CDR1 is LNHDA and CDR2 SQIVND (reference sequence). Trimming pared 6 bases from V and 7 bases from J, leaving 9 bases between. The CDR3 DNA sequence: TGTGCCAGTAGAAGTGGCTTTGAAGCTTTCTTT. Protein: CASRSGFEAFF.

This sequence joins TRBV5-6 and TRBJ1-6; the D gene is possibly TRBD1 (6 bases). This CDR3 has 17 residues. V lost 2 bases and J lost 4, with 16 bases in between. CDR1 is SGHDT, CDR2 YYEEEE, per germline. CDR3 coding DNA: TGTGCCAGCAGCTTTGACAGGATGCCCTTGTATAATTCACCCCTCCACTTT. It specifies CASSFDRMPLYNSPLHF. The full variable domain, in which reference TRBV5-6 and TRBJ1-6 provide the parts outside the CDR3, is DAGVTQSPTHLIKTRGQQVTLRCSPKSGHDTVSWYQQALGQGPQFIFQYYEEEERQRGNFPDRFSGHQFPNYSSELNVNALLLGDSALYLCASSFDRMPLYNSPLHFGNGTRLTVT.